This entry features one T cell receptor beta chain sequence. The germline V gene has CDR1 MNHEY and CDR2 SMNVEV (reference sequence). This CDR3 has 12 amino acids. The germline V and J ends were trimmed by 6 bases and 1 base, with 4 bases remaining between them. This sample was taken from a study of T cell responses to AZD1222 COVID-19 vaccine. Generated by immunoSEQ multiplex PCR, the TCRdb table keeps only in-frame clones and is missing some. The table has tens of thousands of clones, 65% to 90% seen once; the top ten hold 8% to 13%. The sequencing used peripheral blood, collected 28 days after the second AZD1222 dose. The sequence was collected from an adult who received the AZD1222 COVID-19 vaccine. The V gene is TRBV27, the J gene TRBJ1-5; no clear D gene. The CDR3 protein is CASRQSNQPQHF. In nucleotides, the CDR3 is TGTGCCAGCAGACAGAGCAATCAGCCCCAGCATTTT.